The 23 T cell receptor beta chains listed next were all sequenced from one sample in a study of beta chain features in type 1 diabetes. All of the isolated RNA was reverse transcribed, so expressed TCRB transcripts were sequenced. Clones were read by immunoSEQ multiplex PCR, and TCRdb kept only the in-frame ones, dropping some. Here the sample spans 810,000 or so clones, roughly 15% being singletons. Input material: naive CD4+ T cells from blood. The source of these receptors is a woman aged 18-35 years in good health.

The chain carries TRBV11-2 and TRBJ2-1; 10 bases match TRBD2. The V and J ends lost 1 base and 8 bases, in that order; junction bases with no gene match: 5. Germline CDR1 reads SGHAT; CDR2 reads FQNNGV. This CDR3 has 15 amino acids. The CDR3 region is CASSLGTSGMDEQFF. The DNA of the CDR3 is TGTGCCAGCAGCTTAGGCACTAGCGGGATGGATGAGCAGTTCTTC.

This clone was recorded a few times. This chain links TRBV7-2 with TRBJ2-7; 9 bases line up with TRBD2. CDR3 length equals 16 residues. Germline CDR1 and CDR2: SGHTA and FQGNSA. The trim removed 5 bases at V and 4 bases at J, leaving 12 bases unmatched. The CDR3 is CASSAGTSSSGYEQYF. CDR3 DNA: TGTGCCAGCAGCGCAGGGACTAGCTCCTCCGGTTACGAGCAGTACTTC.

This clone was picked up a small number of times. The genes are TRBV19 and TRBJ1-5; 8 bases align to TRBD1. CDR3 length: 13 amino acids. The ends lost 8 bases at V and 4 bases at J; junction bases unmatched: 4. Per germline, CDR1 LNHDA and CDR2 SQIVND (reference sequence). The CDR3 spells CASGGQVNQPQHF. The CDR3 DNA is TGTGCCAGTGGGGGACAGGTAAATCAGCCCCAGCATTTT. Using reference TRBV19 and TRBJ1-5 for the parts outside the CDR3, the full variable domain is DGGITQSPKYLFRKEGQNVTLSCEQNLNHDAMYWYRQDPGQGLRLIYYSQIVNDFQKGDIAEGYSVSREKKESFPLTVTSAQKNPTAFYLCASGGQVNQPQHFGDGTRLSIL.

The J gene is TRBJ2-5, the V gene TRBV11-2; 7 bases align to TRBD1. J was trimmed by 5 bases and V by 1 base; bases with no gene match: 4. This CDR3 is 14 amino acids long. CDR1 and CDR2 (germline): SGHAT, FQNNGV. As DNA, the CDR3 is TGTGCCAGCAGCTTAGGTCGAGGGGGCGAGACCCAGTACTTC. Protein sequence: CASSLGRGGETQYF.

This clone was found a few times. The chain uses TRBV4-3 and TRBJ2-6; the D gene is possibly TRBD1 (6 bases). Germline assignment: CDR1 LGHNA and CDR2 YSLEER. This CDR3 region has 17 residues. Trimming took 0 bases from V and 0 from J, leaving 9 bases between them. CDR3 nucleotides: TGCGCCAGCAGCCAAGACCACAGGGTCTCTGGGGCCAACGTCCTGACTTTC. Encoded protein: CASSQDHRVSGANVLTF.

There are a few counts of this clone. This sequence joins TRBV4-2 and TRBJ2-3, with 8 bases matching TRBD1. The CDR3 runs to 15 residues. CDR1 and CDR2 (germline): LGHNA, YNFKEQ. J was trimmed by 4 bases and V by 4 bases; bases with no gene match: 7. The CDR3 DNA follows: TGTGCCAGCAGCCCGTTCCGGACAGGGTCAGATACGCAGTATTTT. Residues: CASSPFRTGSDTQYF.

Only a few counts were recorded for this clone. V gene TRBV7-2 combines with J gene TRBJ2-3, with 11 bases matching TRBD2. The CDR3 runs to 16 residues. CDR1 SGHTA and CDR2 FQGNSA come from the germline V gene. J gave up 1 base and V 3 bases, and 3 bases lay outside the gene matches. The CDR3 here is CASSFGTSGGTDTQYF. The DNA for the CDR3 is TGTGCCAGCAGCTTCGGGACTAGCGGTGGCACAGATACGCAGTATTTT.

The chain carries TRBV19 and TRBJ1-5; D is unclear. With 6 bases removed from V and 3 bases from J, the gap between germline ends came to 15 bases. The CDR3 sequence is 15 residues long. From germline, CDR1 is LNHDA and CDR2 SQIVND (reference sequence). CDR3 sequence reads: CASSTGFLNNQPQHF. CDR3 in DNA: TGTGCCAGTAGCACGGGGTTCCTTAACAATCAGCCCCAGCATTTT.

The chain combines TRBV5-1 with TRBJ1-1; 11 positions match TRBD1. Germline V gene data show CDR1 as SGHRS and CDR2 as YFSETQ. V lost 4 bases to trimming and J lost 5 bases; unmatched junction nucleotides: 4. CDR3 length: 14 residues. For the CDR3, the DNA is TGCGCCAGCAGCCCCGGGACAGGGGGGACTGAAGCTTTCTTT. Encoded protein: CASSPGTGGTEAFF.

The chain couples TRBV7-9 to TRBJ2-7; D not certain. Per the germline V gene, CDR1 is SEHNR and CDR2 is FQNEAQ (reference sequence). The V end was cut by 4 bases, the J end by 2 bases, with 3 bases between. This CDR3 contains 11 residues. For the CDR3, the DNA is TGTGCCAGCAGCTCCCCCTACGAGCAGTACTTC. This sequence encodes CASSSPYEQYF.

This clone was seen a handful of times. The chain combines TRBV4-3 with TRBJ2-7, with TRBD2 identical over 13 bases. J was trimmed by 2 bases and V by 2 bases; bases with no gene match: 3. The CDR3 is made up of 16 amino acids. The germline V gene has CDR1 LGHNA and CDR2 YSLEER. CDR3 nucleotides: TGCGCCAGCAGCCAATCCGGGACTAGCGGGACCTACGAGCAGTACTTC. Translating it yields CASSQSGTSGTYEQYF.

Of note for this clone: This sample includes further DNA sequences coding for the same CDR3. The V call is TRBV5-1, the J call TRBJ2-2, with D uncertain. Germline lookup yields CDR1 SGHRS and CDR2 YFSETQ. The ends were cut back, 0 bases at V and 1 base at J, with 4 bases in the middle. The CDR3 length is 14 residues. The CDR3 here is CASSLVLNTGELFF. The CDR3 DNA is TGCGCCAGCAGCTTGGTCCTGAACACCGGGGAGCTGTTTTTT.

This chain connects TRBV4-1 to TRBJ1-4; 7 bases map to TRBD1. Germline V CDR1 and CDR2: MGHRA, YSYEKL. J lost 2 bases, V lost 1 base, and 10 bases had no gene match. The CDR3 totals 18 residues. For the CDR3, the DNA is TGCGCCAGCAGCCAAGTAATAACAGGGGCGGCGACTAATGAAAAACTGTTTTTT. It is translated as CASSQVITGAATNEKLFF.

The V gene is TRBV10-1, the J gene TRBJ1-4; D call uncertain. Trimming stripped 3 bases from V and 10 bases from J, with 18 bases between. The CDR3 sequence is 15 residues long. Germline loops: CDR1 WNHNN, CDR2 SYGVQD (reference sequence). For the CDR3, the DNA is TGCGCCAGCAGTGATCGGGCCGGCGGGCGTAGAAAACTGTTTTTT. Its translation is CASSDRAGGRRKLFF.

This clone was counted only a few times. CDR3: CASGLTDEQFF. The CDR3, as DNA: TGTGCCAGCGGGTTGACGGACGAGCAGTTCTTC. J is TRBJ2-1 and V is TRBV5-4; no clear D. This CDR3 has 11 residues. V lost 7 bases and J lost 10, with 12 bases in between. Germline loops: CDR1 SGHNT, CDR2 YYREEE (reference sequence).

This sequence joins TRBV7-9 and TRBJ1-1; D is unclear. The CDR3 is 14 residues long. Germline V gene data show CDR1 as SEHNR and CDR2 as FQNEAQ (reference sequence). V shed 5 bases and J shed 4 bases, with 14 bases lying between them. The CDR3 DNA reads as TGTGCCAGCAGCCGGACGGGGTCGGGCACTGAAGCTTTCTTT. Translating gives CASSRTGSGTEAFF. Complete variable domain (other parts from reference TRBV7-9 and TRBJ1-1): DTGVSQNPRHKITKRGQNVTFRCDPISEHNRLYWYRQTLGQGPEFLTYFQNEAQLEKSRLLSDRFSAERPKGSFSTLEIQRTEQGDSAMYLCASSRTGSGTEAFFGQGTRLTVV.

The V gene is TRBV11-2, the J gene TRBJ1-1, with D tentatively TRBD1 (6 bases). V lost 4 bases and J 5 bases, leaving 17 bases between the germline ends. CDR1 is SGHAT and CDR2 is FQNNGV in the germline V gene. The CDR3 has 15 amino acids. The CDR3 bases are TGTGCCAGCAGCTCACACAGGGTCGCCCTAACTGAAGCTTTCTTT. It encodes CASSSHRVALTEAFF. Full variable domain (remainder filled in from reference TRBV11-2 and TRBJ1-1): EAGVAQSPRYKIIEKRQSVAFWCNPISGHATLYWYQQILGQGPKLLIQFQNNGVVDDSQLPKDRFSAERLKGVDSTLKIQPAKLEDSAVYLCASSSHRVALTEAFFGQGTRLTVV.

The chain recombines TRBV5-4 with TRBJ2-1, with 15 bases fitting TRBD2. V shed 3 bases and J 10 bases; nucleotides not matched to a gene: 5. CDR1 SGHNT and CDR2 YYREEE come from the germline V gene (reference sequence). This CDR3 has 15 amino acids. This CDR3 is CASSSGLAGGAEQFF. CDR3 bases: TGTGCCAGCAGCTCGGGACTAGCGGGAGGAGCCGAGCAGTTCTTC.

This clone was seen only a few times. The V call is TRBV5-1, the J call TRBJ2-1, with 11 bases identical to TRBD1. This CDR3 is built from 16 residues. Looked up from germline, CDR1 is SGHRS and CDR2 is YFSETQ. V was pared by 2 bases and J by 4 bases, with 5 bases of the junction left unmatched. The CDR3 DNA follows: TGCGCCAGCAGCTTCTCCGGGACAGGGGGTTACAATGAGCAGTTCTTC. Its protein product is CASSFSGTGGYNEQFF.

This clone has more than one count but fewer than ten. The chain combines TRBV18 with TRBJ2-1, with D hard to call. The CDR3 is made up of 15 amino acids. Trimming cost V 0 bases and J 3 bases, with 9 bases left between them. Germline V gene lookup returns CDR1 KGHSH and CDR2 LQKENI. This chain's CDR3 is CASSPPDRSYNEQFF. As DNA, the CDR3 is TGTGCCAGCTCACCACCGGATCGTAGCTACAATGAGCAGTTCTTC.

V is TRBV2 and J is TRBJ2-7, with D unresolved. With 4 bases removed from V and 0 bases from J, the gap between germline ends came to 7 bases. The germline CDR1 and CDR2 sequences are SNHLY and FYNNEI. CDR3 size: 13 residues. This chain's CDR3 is CASSAPSSYEQYF. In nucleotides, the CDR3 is TGTGCCAGCAGTGCGCCAAGCTCCTACGAGCAGTACTTC.

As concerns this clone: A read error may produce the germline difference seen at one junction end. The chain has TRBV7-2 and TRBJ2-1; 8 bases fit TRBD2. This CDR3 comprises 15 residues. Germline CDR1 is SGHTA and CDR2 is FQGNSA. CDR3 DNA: TGCGCCAGCAGCCACGCCGGACTAGCTCTCCATGAGCAGTTCTTC. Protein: CASSHAGLALHEQFF.

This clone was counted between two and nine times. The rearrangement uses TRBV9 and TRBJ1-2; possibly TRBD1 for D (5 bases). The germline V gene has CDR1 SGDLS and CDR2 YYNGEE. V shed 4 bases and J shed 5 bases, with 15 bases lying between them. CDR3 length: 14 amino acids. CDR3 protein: CASSPGGERYGYTF. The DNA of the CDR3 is TGTGCCAGCAGCCCTGGGGGGGAACGTTATGGCTACACCTTC.